This record covers a single TCR beta chain. The antigen is unknown. The data stem from a study of vaccination and CD4 T cells after COVID-19. At the level of the study: The convalescents included six males and four females, and among them two were Hispanic while seven were Caucasian.

Oncomine TCR Beta short-read sequencing was applied to DNA from cultured CD4+ T cells. MiXCR, applied by TCRdb to the PCR reads, yields one record per CDR3 protein. The repertoire holds about 19,000 distinct CDR3 sequences, with roughly 50% as singletons. The CDR3 covers 12 residues. The V gene lost 1 base and the J gene lost 5 bases, with 4 bases spanning the gap. Regarding treatment: roughly ten-day PBMC culture with coronavirus spike peptide pools or control peptides (ViraFEST assay). Sequenced material: CD4+ T cells from blood, cultured in vitro, taken after SARS-CoV-2 vaccination. The clonotype comes from a human donor who had recovered from COVID-19. This chain joins TRBV12-3 or TRBV12-4 and TRBJ2-3, with D unclear. In nucleotides, the CDR3 is TGTGCCAGCAGTTTAGAGCGAGATACGCAGTATTTT. Amino acid sequence: CASSLERDTQYF.